This TCR beta chain was identified during a study of cytomegalovirus exposure and HLA in healthy donors. Study-wide context: The 90 to 150 validation repertoires used the same platform as the roughly 620 first-cohort repertoires, a later analysis reported. Study results and caveats: Across donors, most TCRs were seen rarely, yet some public ones were widespread.

The CDR3 sequence is 16 residues long. Germline CDR1 reads MNHEY; CDR2 reads SVGAGI. V was pared by 0 bases and J by 6 bases, with 14 bases between. As to this clone: Its antigen is unknown.

The data were produced by immunoSEQ multiplex PCR, yet TCRdb's version contains in-frame clones alone and is incomplete. The sample records roughly 330,000 clones, roughly nine tenths being singletons. From the roughly 110-subject validation cohort, which was separate from the roughly 630-subject first cohort, the donors were drawn. The sequencing input was PBMCs. The TCR was taken from a young woman in good health and CMV-seropositive. The rearrangement uses TRBV6-5 and TRBJ1-4, with D possibly TRBD1 on 5 matching bases. The CDR3 spells CASSYSEGIGDEKLFF. The CDR3 coding sequence is TGTGCCAGCAGTTACTCGGAGGGGATAGGCGATGAAAAACTGTTTTTT.